The present TCR beta chain was sequenced within a study of blood T cell repertoires in COVID-19 (dated by TCRdb to the early 2020s). Describing the broader study: Collaborator samples came from the United States, Italy and Spain and covered acute and convalescent phases of COVID-19. The samples were drawn from two sources: the first 160 participants of the ongoing ImmuneRACE study, and approximately 1,300 subjects contributed by 6 global collaborators. Where HLA class I and class II types were available, the types were taken from metadata supplied by the sample provider, not from assay-based typing. Deeply sampled blood TCRbeta repertoires from subjects exposed to, actively infected with, or recovered from COVID-19 were included in the dataset. Sample metadata almost always included a de-identified subject ID, COVID-19 status, age in years and sex. The prospective study material was composed of cDNA or gDNA derived from T cells, B-cell-depleted T cells, or PBMCs. The repertoires were made available in a free public database intended to serve as a resource for research on the immune response to SARS-CoV-2. Points the paper makes about the study in general: Clinical and demographic metadata were provided uncurated, with the amount varying by source and participant.

To note about this clone: Its antigen is not yet known. No quality values exist for individual bases; no much larger clone is one base distant.

CDR1 SGHAT and CDR2 FQNNGV are derived from the germline V gene. The germline V end is reduced by 5 bases and the J end by 4 bases; junction bases left unmatched: 2. From the cysteine up to the phenylalanine, the CDR3 has a length of 13 residues. Left in the record is the CDR3 DNA by itself, 39 bases read in frame from the first base. Collaborating institutions collected whole blood in K2EDTA tubes following their own protocols. For TCRbeta analysis, collaborators shipped samples as frozen whole blood, isolated PBMCs, or DNA extracted from either of those sample types. The immunoSEQ Assay, a bias-controlled multiplex PCR, was used to amplify TCRbeta CDR3 regions from genomic DNA. Under the source paper's analysis protocol: Within the assay, amplification of reference gene primers was used to estimate how many nucleated cells each sample contained. Sequence reads were collapsed and filtered to measure the absolute abundance of every unique TCRbeta CDR3 rearrangement. For each sample, productive Simpson clonality was calculated as the square root of Simpson's diversity index across productive rearrangements. TCRdb took over this immuneACCESS table, retaining in-frame rearrangements with V and J assigned. Such tables are incomplete; in checked studies, under half of the missing clones stem from an unresolved V gene, and the remainder is unexplained. V and J calls and clone size come straight from that table; D and trimming were deduced from the DNA. Present in this sample are 120,000 or so clones, about 74% of which were seen just once. The ten largest clones add up to roughly 5.6% of the sample.

Sequencing was performed on peripheral blood. The chain is made from TRBV11-2 and TRBJ2-7; 10 junctional bases match TRBD1. The sequence was collected from a man between 65 and 85 years old with acute or convalescent COVID-19. Read as DNA, the sequence is TGTGCCAGCAGCCGGGACAGGGGTTACGAGCAGTACTTC. This codes for CASSRDRGYEQYF.